This entry lists 23 T cell receptor beta chains sequenced from one sample in a study of tumor-infiltrating lymphocytes in localized non-small cell lung cancer. Sequenced by immunoSEQ multiplex PCR; TCRdb stores in-frame clones only, minus some. In the table there are 13,000 or so clones, about 85% of which are singletons. Sample: lung tumor tissue. These receptors came from a human donor with non-small cell lung cancer.

The J gene is TRBJ2-3, the V gene TRBV4-1; TRBD2 is a possible D gene (6 bases). Trimming took 1 base from V and 3 from J, leaving 17 bases between them. Germline V gene data show CDR1 as MGHRA and CDR2 as YSYEKL. This CDR3 is 17 amino acids long. CDR3 amino acids: CASSQVWRDPRTDTQYF. CDR3 DNA: TGCGCCAGCAGCCAAGTATGGAGGGACCCAAGGACAGATACGCAGTATTTT.

The chain carries TRBV7-2 and TRBJ1-1; D uncertain. V lost 2 bases, J lost 7 bases, and 8 bases lay in between. This CDR3 is built from 12 residues. Germline assignment: CDR1 SGHTA and CDR2 FQGNSA. In nucleotides, the CDR3 is TGTGCCAGCAGCTTAACGGGCGTTGAAGCTTTCTTT. This encodes CASSLTGVEAFF.

The rearrangement uses TRBV7-2 and TRBJ2-3, with 8 bases fitting TRBD2. V lost 5 bases to trimming and J lost 3 bases; unmatched junction nucleotides: 7. The CDR3 is 15 residues long. The germline V gene encodes CDR1 SGHTA and CDR2 FQGNSA. This CDR3 reads CASSARRGGTDTQYF. CDR3 bases: TGTGCCAGCAGCGCACGTCGGGGGGGGACAGATACGCAGTATTTT.

This clone was seen more than once but under ten times. This chain links TRBV7-2 with TRBJ1-2; D possibly corresponds to TRBD1 (5 bases). The CDR3 is 13 amino acids. Germline V gives CDR1 SGHTA, CDR2 FQGNSA. V lost 6 bases, J lost 7 bases, and 15 bases lay in between. The CDR3 reads CASRENTGGGYTF. For the CDR3, the DNA is TGTGCCAGCAGAGAGAATACAGGCGGTGGCTACACCTTC.

The V call is TRBV7-2, the J call TRBJ2-5, with D possibly being TRBD2 (7 bases). The CDR3 covers 16 residues. V was clipped by 0 bases and J by 2 bases, with 13 bases between them. The germline CDR1 and CDR2 sequences are SGHTA and FQGNSA. CDR3 in amino acids: CASSLAAAGAQETQYF. Here the CDR3 DNA reads TGTGCCAGCAGCTTAGCGGCGGCGGGGGCTCAAGAGACCCAGTACTTC.

This chain links TRBV6-1 with TRBJ2-2; D is uncertain. The CDR3 has 15 amino acids. CDR1 is MNHNS, CDR2 SASEGT, per germline. V lost 6 bases and J lost 0, with 11 bases in between. The CDR3, as DNA: TGTGCCAGCAGGGGGTTCAAGTCGAACACCGGGGAGCTGTTTTTT. Its protein product is CASRGFKSNTGELFF.

This sequence joins TRBV28 and TRBJ2-4, with D possibly being TRBD2 (6 bases). Germline CDR1 is MDHEN and CDR2 is SYDVKM. CDR3 size: 16 residues. V was pared by 6 bases and J by 3 bases, with 18 bases between. CDR3 nucleotides: TGTGCCAGCAGCAGTTTCCCGGGGGTTGGCAAAAACATTCAGTACTTC. Its translation is CASSSFPGVGKNIQYF.

The chain carries TRBV7-9 and TRBJ2-2, with 7 nucleotides matching TRBD1. The CDR3 is 14 residues long. Unmatched junction bases numbered 5, after V lost 3 bases and J lost 7 bases. Germline loops: CDR1 SEHNR, CDR2 FQNEAQ (reference sequence). In DNA form, the CDR3 reads TGTGCCAGCAGCTTCCAGGGGGTAGGCGGGGAGCTGTTTTTT. This gives the protein CASSFQGVGGELFF.

The chain joins TRBV7-9 to TRBJ1-1, with D uncertain. Trimming took off 2 bases at V and 1 base at J, with 8 bases between the two ends. Germline V gives CDR1 SEHNR, CDR2 FQNEAQ (reference sequence). The CDR3 covers 14 residues. The CDR3 DNA is TGTGCCAGCAGCTTAATACAAAGGAACACTGAAGCTTTCTTT. Protein: CASSLIQRNTEAFF. The complete variable domain, with remaining parts taken from reference TRBV7-9 and TRBJ1-1, reads DTGVSQNPRHKITKRGQNVTFRCDPISEHNRLYWYRQTLGQGPEFLTYFQNEAQLEKSRLLSDRFSAERPKGSFSTLEIQRTEQGDSAMYLCASSLIQRNTEAFFGQGTRLTVV.

The gene calls are TRBV18 and TRBJ2-1; 9 bases align to TRBD1. The J segment lost 3 bases and the V segment lost 3 bases, leaving 3 bases of the junction unmatched. The length of the CDR3 is 15 residues. CDR1 is KGHSH and CDR2 is LQKENI in the germline V gene. The CDR3 spells CASSPGTGIYNEQFF. The CDR3 nucleotides read TGTGCCAGCTCACCCGGGACAGGGATCTACAATGAGCAGTTCTTC.

CDR3 protein: CASFSLAGSNNEQFF. DNA of the CDR3: TGTGCCAGCTTCTCTCTAGCGGGGTCAAACAATGAGCAGTTCTTC. This chain connects TRBV2 to TRBJ2-1; 9 bases match TRBD2. The CDR3 contains 15 residues. V dropped 8 bases and J dropped 5; count of bases not matched to a gene: 10. In germline, CDR1 is SNHLY, CDR2 FYNNEI.

The rearrangement joins TRBV5-1 to TRBJ1-2; 9 bases match TRBD1. This CDR3 is 14 amino acids long. Trimming took 3 bases from V and 4 from J; bases not matched to a gene: 4. The V gene's germline CDR1 is SGHRS and CDR2 YFSETQ. The CDR3 DNA sequence: TGCGCCAGCAGCTCAGAGACAGGGGGCTATGGCTACACCTTC. It specifies CASSSETGGYGYTF.

This chain joins TRBV10-1 and TRBJ1-1, with D uncertain. This CDR3 is 17 amino acids long. V was trimmed by 0 bases and J by 1 base, leaving 15 bases between them. Germline CDR1 WNHNN, CDR2 SYGVQD (reference sequence). CDR3 residues: CASSESWGKATNTEAFF. The DNA for the CDR3 is TGCGCCAGCAGTGAGTCCTGGGGTAAGGCCACGAACACTGAAGCTTTCTTT.

J is TRBJ2-7 and V is TRBV7-2, with D possibly being TRBD2 (7 bases). The CDR3 spans 17 residues. Germline CDR1 reads SGHTA; CDR2 reads FQGNSA. The V end lost 0 bases, the J end lost 1 base, and 16 bases lay between the germline ends. Here the CDR3 reads CASSLAVGGGYSYEQYF. DNA of the CDR3: TGTGCCAGCAGCTTAGCAGTAGGGGGGGGGTATTCCTACGAGCAGTACTTC.

The V gene is TRBV19, the J gene TRBJ1-1; unclear D gene. This CDR3 is built from 14 residues. V lost 2 bases to trimming and J lost 8 bases, with 15 bases between them. Per germline, CDR1 LNHDA and CDR2 SQIVND (reference sequence). The CDR3 DNA is TGTGCCAGTAGTATATCGGCCCTTCGTCAGGAAGCTTTCTTT. Translation gives CASSISALRQEAFF.

This chain links TRBV2 with TRBJ1-5; D ambiguous. The V and J ends lost 7 bases and 5 bases respectively, with 15 bases between them. The CDR3 is 14 residues long. Germline V gene lookup returns CDR1 SNHLY and CDR2 FYNNEI. This CDR3 is CASTGEGADQPQHF. The CDR3 DNA reads TGTGCCAGCACGGGTGAGGGAGCCGATCAGCCCCAGCATTTT.

The rearrangement joins TRBV5-1 to TRBJ2-2, with 15 bases fitting TRBD2. The CDR3 is 19 amino acids. The trim removed 2 bases at V and 5 bases at J, leaving 10 bases unmatched. CDR1 is SGHRS and CDR2 is YFSETQ in the germline V gene. CDR3 nucleotide sequence: TGCGCCAGCAGCTTAATGGCGGGACTAGCGGGGGGAAGGACCGGGGAGCTGTTTTTT. This gives the protein CASSLMAGLAGGRTGELFF.

This clone has a handful of counts. The V gene is TRBV10-2, the J gene TRBJ2-1; 8 nucleotides agree with TRBD2. Germline CDR1 and CDR2: WSHSY and SAAADI. The CDR3 covers 14 residues. Unmatched junction bases numbered 7, after V lost 5 bases and J lost 7 bases. The CDR3 region is CASSLAGGTNEQFF. CDR3 coding DNA: TGCGCCAGCAGTTTGGCGGGGGGTACGAATGAGCAGTTCTTC.

This clone was observed a few times. Distinct nucleotide sequences in the sample also encode this CDR3. V is TRBV5-5 and J is TRBJ1-6; 9 nucleotides match TRBD1. J lost 9 bases, V lost 6 bases, and 7 bases had no gene match. The CDR3 length is 14 residues. CDR1 is SGHKS, CDR2 YYEKEE, per germline (reference sequence). The CDR3 region is CASTRTGEGSPLHF. CDR3 sequence (DNA): TGTGCCAGCACCCGGACAGGGGAGGGTTCACCCCTCCACTTT. The full variable domain, completed using reference TRBV5-5 and TRBJ1-6, is DAGVTQSPTHLIKTRGQQVTLRCSPISGHKSVSWYQQVLGQGPQFIFQYYEKEERGRGNFPDRFSARQFPNYSSELNVNALLLGDSALYLCASTRTGEGSPLHFGNGTRLTVT.

The chain has TRBV5-6 and TRBJ1-1; D is undetermined. Trimming left V 5 bases short and J 0 bases short, with 11 bases between. This CDR3 contains 14 residues. In germline, CDR1 is SGHDT, CDR2 YYEEEE. The CDR3 coding sequence is TGTGCCAGCAGACCACGGGGATTGAACACTGAAGCTTTCTTT. Translated, it gives CASRPRGLNTEAFF.

The CDR3 protein is CASSLYPGKGNQPQHF. The CDR3 DNA reads TGTGCCAGCAGCTTATATCCGGGGAAAGGCAATCAGCCCCAGCATTTT. This chain joins TRBV7-9 and TRBJ1-5, with no clear D. V lost 2 bases and J lost 2, with 13 bases in between. Per the germline V gene, CDR1 is SEHNR and CDR2 is FQNEAQ (reference sequence). The CDR3 totals 16 residues.

The V and J genes are TRBV29-1 and TRBJ2-3; D remains ambiguous. This CDR3 has 18 residues. The germline gives CDR1 SQVTM, CDR2 ANQGSEA. Trimming shortened V by 5 bases and J by 1 base, and 25 bases separated the two germline ends. CDR3 sequence reads: CSVPELNLLIPRTDTQYF. The CDR3 nucleotides are TGCAGCGTTCCCGAACTCAATTTACTGATACCTCGCACAGATACGCAGTATTTT.

This rearrangement joins TRBV4-1 to TRBJ2-1; 7 nucleotides line up with TRBD1. V lost 3 bases to trimming and J lost 7 bases; unmatched junction nucleotides: 0. CDR3 length: 12 amino acids. The germline V gene has CDR1 MGHRA and CDR2 YSYEKL. The CDR3 DNA reads TGCGCCAGCAGCCAGACAGGGAATGAGCAGTTCTTC. Translation gives CASSQTGNEQFF.